This section outlines one TCR beta chain sequence together with its context. TCRdb's copy holds only in-frame clones and misses some; the assay was immunoSEQ multiplex PCR. This table has fewer than 300,000 clones, approximately 79% appearing once. This CDR3 has 16 amino acids. Trimming took 4 bases from V and 2 from J; bases not matched to a gene: 7. The germline V gene encodes CDR1 SGHRS and CDR2 YFSETQ. This sample was taken from a study of cytotoxic CD8 clonotypes in ibrutinib-treated CLL. For the study at large: The cohort had 10 to 11 relapsed/refractory and around 15 treatment-naive patients, 17 IGHV unmutated.

Cryopreserved PBMCs supplied about 2 micrograms of genomic DNA for TCR beta libraries. The TCR originated in a human donor with chronic lymphocytic leukemia. The rearrangement uses TRBV5-1 and TRBJ2-5; 11 bases are shared with TRBD2. This sample comprised PBMCs, obtained at disease progression, from a patient treated with ibrutinib. CDR3: CASSLSPSGGQETQYF. The CDR3 DNA reads as TGCGCCAGCAGCCTATCTCCTAGCGGGGGGCAAGAGACCCAGTACTTC.